This TCR beta chain stems from a study of blood T cell repertoires in COVID-19. Looking at the study overall: Acute and convalescent COVID-19 specimens originated in the United States, Italy and Spain. Nucleic acid was either cDNA or gDNA, and it came from T cells, B-cell-depleted T cells, or PBMCs.

Germline values: CDR1 MNHEY, CDR2 SMNVEV (reference sequence). CDR3 length equals 15 residues. V lost 7 bases to trimming and J lost 1 base; unmatched junction nucleotides: 4. Per the authors' pipeline: Reference gene primer amplification yielded estimated nucleated cell counts. The assay was immunoSEQ multiplex PCR, and TCRdb's table has in-frame clones only and misses some. The DNA gave D and trimming, while V, J and clone size come from that table. The sample includes tens of thousands of clones, about 85% of them seen just once. The chain has TRBV27 and TRBJ2-3; 11 bases line up with TRBD2. Sequenced sample: peripheral blood. This TCR came from a man aged 50-59 years with active COVID-19. The CDR3 protein is CASTKTSGGTDTQYF. CDR3 bases: TGTGCCAGCACCAAGACTAGCGGGGGCACAGATACGCAGTATTTT.